A selection of T cell receptor beta chains follows, all from one sample in a study of T cells in localized non-small cell lung cancer. Clones were read by immunoSEQ multiplex PCR, and TCRdb kept only the in-frame ones, dropping some. The sample records tens of thousands of clones, 85% to 95% being singletons. Specimen: peripheral blood, collected before any cancer treatment. The receptors were gathered from an older female donor with stage I lung adenocarcinoma. Both conserved end residues are part of each CDR3.

j_call v_call cdr3_aa
TRBJ2-3 TRBV7-2 CASSPGLNTDTQYF
TRBJ1-1 TRBV11-3 CASSYTGLNTEAFF
TRBJ1-2 TRBV10-3 CAISEFSNIYGYTF
TRBJ2-5 TRBV10-3 CAISERDPQETQYF
TRBJ2-2 TRBV10-3 CAIPGAGNTGELFF
TRBJ2-1 TRBV10-3 CAISEELAGIGNEQFF
TRBJ1-1 TRBV5-6 CASSLRDRNTEAFF
TRBJ2-3 TRBV10-2 CASRDRGVADTQYF
TRBJ1-3 TRBV9 CASSAGPAPESGNTIYF
TRBJ2-3 TRBV4-3 CASSQGAGFPTDTQYF
TRBJ2-2 TRBV6-6 CASRRLAGEPGELFF
TRBJ1-2 TRBV29-1 CSFESDRGTGYTF
TRBJ2-1 TRBV27 CASSTFETGYNEQFF
TRBJ1-5 TRBV12-5 CASGLVHAGNQPQHF
TRBJ2-5 TRBV27 CASSIHRTSGQETQYF
TRBJ1-2 TRBV11-2 CASTQTGIGGYTF
TRBJ1-2 TRBV29-1 CSVETPQAGYYGYTF
TRBJ1-4 TRBV25-1 CASSTGGGNEKLFF
TRBJ1-2 TRBV5-8 CASTRNYGYTF
TRBJ1-2 TRBV7-6 CASSLGDGFYGYTF
TRBJ1-4 TRBV14 CASSLPGQGIEKLFF
TRBJ2-6 TRBV7-7 CASSLGPSGANVLTF
TRBJ1-1 TRBV18 CASSLGGPPLNTEAFF
TRBJ2-1 TRBV28 CASSLTSGGAVDEQFF
TRBJ2-7 TRBV9 CASSAGTGHYEQYF
TRBJ1-2 TRBV10-3 CAISEEGNYGYTF
TRBJ2-2 TRBV9 CASSVGDLNTGELFF
TRBJ2-1 TRBV5-6 CASSTQGRTSYNEQFF
TRBJ1-1 TRBV4-3 CASSQDAGQGMNTEAFF
TRBJ1-5 TRBV6-5 CASSRTGENNQPQHF
TRBJ1-1 TRBV19 CASSMSGPEAFF
TRBJ2-7 TRBV5-1 CASSTGTGVAYEQYF
TRBJ2-7 TRBV5-1 CASSLEGQGNEQYF
TRBJ2-3 TRBV18 CASSPRLLRSTDTQYF
TRBJ1-5 TRBV10-3 CAISTGTGGNQPQHF
TRBJ1-4 TRBV6-5 CASSQGAATNEKLFF
TRBJ2-2 TRBV6-6 CASSGRQRSPGELFF
TRBJ1-6 TRBV5-1 CASSSGQGVGSPLHF
TRBJ2-7 TRBV21-1 CASSKALREGEQYF
TRBJ2-7 TRBV7-2 CASRSAGGQLNEQYF
TRBJ1-1 TRBV6-1 CAIIQNRNTEAFF
TRBJ2-5 TRBV5-4 CASSSGSGGAETQYF
TRBJ2-3 TRBV10-3 CATSTGEADTQYF
TRBJ2-7 TRBV29-1 CSVGEVHEQYF
TRBJ2-1 TRBV5-4 CASSLDRTNEQFF